This TCR beta chain is from a study of cytomegalovirus exposure and HLA in healthy donors. Findings and limits, study-wide: Sequences of the TCR beta chain were said to predict the HLA-A and HLA-B alleles of most subjects accurately.

Deletions cut 3 bases from V and 7 bases from J, with 10 bases between. The germline V gene encodes CDR1 SGDLS and CDR2 YYNGEE. The CDR3 has 13 residues. The PCR had 60 Vbeta and 13 Jbeta primers. Produced via immunoSEQ multiplex PCR; TCRdb's table is partial and in-frame only. The sample comprises roughly 120,000 clones, over 15% of which are singletons, and 1.9% rests with the top ten. As regards this clone: Its specificity is unknown.

The chain links TRBV9 to TRBJ1-4; a weak D match, TRBD1 (5 bases). Sequenced: PBMCs. The source of this sequence is a woman between 18 and 29 years old in good health and CMV-seronegative. CDR3 amino acids: CASSEGFAEKLFF. The CDR3 coding sequence is TGTGCCAGCAGCGAGGGGTTTGCTGAAAAACTGTTTTTT.